What follows are 21 T cell receptor beta chains derived from one specimen sequenced in a study of control samples from healthy donors and cancer patients. Assay used: immunoSEQ multiplex PCR; TCRdb lists only in-frame clones, some missing. The sample consists of roughly 13,000 clones, roughly 79% of them appearing once. Sequenced: formalin-fixed, paraffin-embedded tissue. The receptor source for this set is a male donor with melanoma.

The V gene is TRBV28, the J gene TRBJ2-5; D uncertain. V shed 3 bases and J shed 5 bases, with 16 bases lying between them. The germline gives CDR1 MDHEN, CDR2 SYDVKM. The CDR3 sequence is 15 residues long. The CDR3 region has the DNA TGTGCCAGCAGTTTCATGGCAGACCCTAGGGAGACCCAGTACTTC. This encodes CASSFMADPRETQYF.

CDR3 loop: CASSVDLATGVNTEAFF. CDR3 bases: TGTGCCAGCAGCGTAGACTTGGCTACGGGGGTGAACACTGAAGCTTTCTTT. This chain links TRBV9 with TRBJ1-1, with D maybe TRBD1 (5 bases). The ends were cut back, 0 bases at V and 0 bases at J, with 15 bases in the middle. Germline assignment: CDR1 SGDLS and CDR2 YYNGEE. The CDR3 extends over 17 amino acids.

This chain joins TRBV5-4 and TRBJ1-1; the D gene is possibly TRBD1 (6 bases). CDR3 length: 13 amino acids. The V end was cut by 0 bases, the J end by 11 bases, with 14 bases between. CDR1 and CDR2 (germline): SGHNT, YYREEE (reference sequence). The CDR3 nucleotides are TGTGCCAGCAGCTTGGAGGCAGGGGCAAATGCTTTCTTT. Encoded protein: CASSLEAGANAFF.

The chain links TRBV7-6 to TRBJ1-3, with 7 bases aligning to TRBD1. J lost 2 bases, V lost 0 bases, and 4 bases had no gene match. Germline-derived CDR1 and CDR2 are SGHVS and FNYEAQ. The CDR3 has 16 amino acids. The CDR3 here is CASSLARGTAGNTIYF. The CDR3 DNA reads as TGTGCCAGCAGCTTAGCCCGCGGGACAGCTGGAAACACCATATATTTT.

The chain uses TRBV5-1 and TRBJ2-1, with unresolved D. The germline V gene has CDR1 SGHRS and CDR2 YFSETQ. The CDR3 totals 11 residues. The V end was cut by 4 bases, the J end by 14 bases, with 13 bases between. CDR3 loop: CASSIGPQKFF. The CDR3 DNA follows: TGCGCCAGCAGCATAGGTCCCCAGAAGTTCTTC. Supplemented by reference TRBV5-1 and TRBJ2-1, the full variable domain reads KAGVTQTPRYLIKTRGQQVTLSCSPISGHRSVSWYQQTPGQGLQFLFEYFSETQRNKGNFPGRFSGRQFSNSRSEMNVSTLELGDSALYLCASSIGPQKFFGPGTRLTVL.

The chain recombines TRBV9 with TRBJ1-1; possibly TRBD1 for D (6 bases). Germline V gene sequence: CDR1 SGDLS, CDR2 YYNGEE. Trimming took 4 bases from V and 5 from J, leaving 12 bases between them. The CDR3 covers 13 residues. The CDR3 loop reads CASSSQGRTEAFF. In DNA, the CDR3 is TGTGCCAGCAGCTCACAGGGACGGACTGAAGCTTTCTTT.

The gene calls are TRBV7-3 and TRBJ2-2; D gene uncertain. CDR1 and CDR2 from the germline V gene are SGHTA and FQGTGA. This CDR3 has 13 amino acids. Trimming removed 4 bases at V and 5 bases at J, with 8 bases between. The CDR3, as DNA: TGTGCCAGCAGCTCGTTAGCTACCGGGGAGCTGTTTTTT. This encodes CASSSLATGELFF.

The gene calls are TRBV28 and TRBJ2-7; no reliable D call. Per the germline V gene, CDR1 is MDHEN and CDR2 is SYDVKM. The CDR3 has 12 amino acids. V was cut by 5 bases and J by 9 bases, with 14 bases left in between. CDR3 DNA: TGTGCCAGCAGTCCGTATATAGGATGGCAGTACTTC. It codes for CASSPYIGWQYF.

V usage is TRBV28 and J usage is TRBJ2-3; 7 positions match TRBD1. The V gene end was trimmed by 6 bases and the J gene end by 3 bases; junction bases not matched to a gene: 9. From germline, CDR1 is MDHEN and CDR2 SYDVKM. The CDR3 covers 15 residues. The CDR3: CASSPPDRDTDTQYF. CDR3 in DNA: TGTGCCAGCAGCCCCCCCGACAGGGATACAGATACGCAGTATTTT.

The rearrangement links TRBV10-3 to TRBJ1-2, with D uncertain. The CDR3 runs to 10 residues. Trimming stripped 8 bases from V and 8 bases from J, with 9 bases between. Per germline, CDR1 ENHRY and CDR2 SYGVKD. In DNA, the CDR3 is TGTGCCATCTGGCAGGCAGGCTACACCTTC. Translation: CAIWQAGYTF.

By share, this clone ranks as large. The genes are TRBV6-1 and TRBJ1-2; no reliable D call. Looked up from germline, CDR1 is MNHNS and CDR2 is SASEGT. V dropped 3 bases and J dropped 0 bases, with 11 bases sitting between them. This CDR3 has 15 amino acids. The CDR3 loop is CASSDLGRTNYGYTF. CDR3 coding DNA: TGTGCCAGCAGTGATCTAGGTAGAACTAACTATGGCTACACCTTC.

The chain employs TRBV7-2 and TRBJ1-4; 8 positions agree with TRBD1. CDR1 is SGHTA and CDR2 is FQGNSA in the germline V gene. This CDR3 has 14 amino acids. The trim removed 5 bases at V and 8 bases at J, leaving 7 bases unmatched. CDR3: CASSRTGTLEKLFF. The CDR3 DNA sequence: TGTGCCAGCAGCCGGACAGGGACATTGGAAAAACTGTTTTTT.

V usage is TRBV7-2 and J usage is TRBJ2-7, with D uncertain. The CDR3 spans 15 residues. Trimming took 3 bases from V and 0 from J, leaving 12 bases between them. Germline lookup yields CDR1 SGHTA and CDR2 FQGNSA. The CDR3: CASSFPLPGSYEQYF. The CDR3 DNA sequence: TGTGCCAGCAGCTTCCCACTCCCGGGCTCCTACGAGCAGTACTTC.

This clone was counted a few times. This sequence joins TRBV11-3 and TRBJ1-1; a possible D gene is TRBD1 (5 bases). Trimming removed 1 base from V and 4 bases from J, with 7 bases in between. Germline V gives CDR1 SGHNT, CDR2 YENEEA. This CDR3 has 13 residues. CDR3 in amino acids: CASSLGGATEAFF. The CDR3, as DNA: TGTGCCAGCAGCTTAGGTGGGGCCACTGAAGCTTTCTTT.

This clone was seen once. This chain connects TRBV9 to TRBJ1-6; 7 nucleotides agree with TRBD1. This CDR3 is 15 amino acids long. V lost 3 bases to trimming and J lost 6 bases; unmatched junction nucleotides: 6. Germline V gene data show CDR1 as SGDLS and CDR2 as YYNGEE. As DNA, the CDR3 is TGTGCCAGCAGCGCCCACAGGGGTGGTAATTCACCCCTCCACTTT. Amino acids: CASSAHRGGNSPLHF.

This chain joins TRBV5-1 and TRBJ2-7, with 10 bases matching TRBD2. Germline CDR1 is SGHRS and CDR2 is YFSETQ. The junction had 9 bases not matched to a gene; V was cut back by 0 bases and J by 0 bases. The CDR3 has 18 amino acids. The CDR3 DNA reads as TGCGCCAGCAGCTTGGGAGGAATGGGGACTAGCGCCTCCTACGAGCAGTACTTC. It is translated as CASSLGGMGTSASYEQYF.

The chain recombines TRBV9 with TRBJ2-5; 7 bases line up with TRBD2. Germline V CDR1 and CDR2: SGDLS, YYNGEE. This CDR3 region has 16 residues. After removal of 1 base from V and 1 base from J, the junction contained 7 bases not matched to a gene. CDR3: CASSVTGQRGQETQYF. DNA of the CDR3: TGTGCCAGCAGCGTAACAGGCCAGCGGGGCCAAGAGACCCAGTACTTC.

In its sample, this clone was seen a few times. The chain recombines TRBV7-2 with TRBJ2-7; a weak D match, TRBD2 (7 bases). The germline V and J ends were trimmed by 1 base and 3 bases, with 13 bases remaining between them. The germline V gene encodes CDR1 SGHTA and CDR2 FQGNSA. The CDR3 loop spans 15 amino acids. Here the CDR3 reads CASSLVRGADYEQYF. CDR3 bases: TGTGCCAGCAGCTTAGTTCGGGGGGCTGACTACGAGCAGTACTTC. The full variable domain, rest sourced from reference TRBV7-2 and TRBJ2-7, is GAGVSQSPSNKVTEKGKDVELRCDPISGHTALYWYRQSLGQGLEFLIYFQGNSAPDKSGLPSDRFSAERTGGSVSTLTIQRTQQEDSAVYLCASSLVRGADYEQYFGPGTRLTVT.

The CDR3 loop is CASSPGTSVYNEQFF. CDR3 nucleotide sequence: TGTGCCAGCAGTCCCGGGACTAGCGTCTACAATGAGCAGTTCTTC. The rearrangement links TRBV6-5 to TRBJ2-1; TRBD2 aligns across 10 bases. CDR1 and CDR2 (germline): MNHEY, SVGAGI. The CDR3 covers 15 residues. V was pared by 5 bases and J by 3 bases, with 4 bases of the junction left unmatched.

The chain links TRBV3-1 (or the pseudogene TRBV3-2) to TRBJ1-3; 8 nucleotides agree with TRBD1. V was clipped by 0 bases and J by 2 bases; unmatched bases: 0. The CDR3 contains 15 residues. Per germline, CDR1 LGHDT and CDR2 YNNKEL (reference sequence). The CDR3 DNA is TGTGCCAGCAGCCAAGAGGACAGGGCTGGAAACACCATATATTTT. Amino acid sequence: CASSQEDRAGNTIYF.

V is TRBV5-1 and J is TRBJ2-3, with TRBD1 matching 7 bases. Losses at the gene ends were 0 bases for V and 6 bases for J; bases not matched to a gene: 4. The length of the CDR3 is 14 residues. Germline V gene sequence: CDR1 SGHRS, CDR2 YFSETQ. The DNA of the CDR3 is TGCGCCAGCAGCTTGGTCCGACAGGGCGATACGCAGTATTTT. The encoded protein is CASSLVRQGDTQYF.